The count of the clone carrying this T cell receptor beta chain is one. Its antigen is unidentified. Clones were read by immunoSEQ multiplex PCR, and TCRdb kept only the in-frame ones, dropping some. The sample yields 87,000 or so clones, under 90% seen once. J gave up 12 bases and V 1 base, and 6 bases lay outside the gene matches. The germline V gene encodes CDR1 LNHDA and CDR2 SQIVND (reference sequence). The CDR3 length is 13 residues. This sample is part of a study of Ad26.COV2.S vaccination and SARS-CoV-2 variants. Findings and caveats of the study: Vaccine recipients surpassed placebo recipients in spike-specific TCR breadth.

Sequencing used peripheral blood, obtained after recovery from COVID-19. The rearrangement links TRBV19 to TRBJ2-1; TRBD2 agrees at 7 bases. The source of this sequence is a human donor who had recovered from COVID-19. CDR3 DNA: TGTGCCAGTAGTATAGGACCGGGACTACCGCAGTTCTTC. It is translated as CASSIGPGLPQFF.